The present T cell receptor beta chain was sequenced within a study of blood T cell repertoires in COVID-19. About the study: Italy, Spain and the United States were the sources of the convalescent and acute COVID-19 samples.

This CDR3 comprises 18 residues. CDR1 and CDR2 from the germline V gene are LNHDA and SQIVND (reference sequence). Trimming removed 6 bases at V and 3 bases at J, with 24 bases between. In the authors' workflow: Reference gene primer amplification yielded estimated nucleated cell counts. Only in-frame clones appear in the TCRdb table, and some are missing; sequencing was by immunoSEQ multiplex PCR. V and J calls and clone size come straight from that table; D and trimming were deduced from the DNA. The sample consists of around 81,000 clones, roughly four fifths of them appearing once. This TCR was sampled from a human donor in a cohort sampled during active COVID-19. The V gene is TRBV19, the J gene TRBJ2-4, with D possibly being TRBD1 (5 bases). The sequenced material came from peripheral blood. The DNA of the CDR3 is TGTGCCAGTAGCCCACAGGAATCAGGATCCTTTGGCAAAAACATTCAGTACTTC. As protein: CASSPQESGSFGKNIQYF. The full variable domain, completed using reference TRBV19 and TRBJ2-4, is DGGITQSPKYLFRKEGQNVTLSCEQNLNHDAMYWYRQDPGQGLRLIYYSQIVNDFQKGDIAEGYSVSREKKESFPLTVTSAQKNPTAFYLCASSPQESGSFGKNIQYFGAGTRLSVL.